This record covers a single T cell receptor beta chain. Trimming shortened V by 0 bases and J by 1 base, and 13 bases separated the two germline ends. Germline V CDR1 and CDR2: MNHEY, SVGAGI. The CDR3 loop spans 16 amino acids. Methods used by the authors: Amplification of reference gene primers was used by the study to estimate nucleated cell counts. TCRdb's table, derived via immunoSEQ multiplex PCR, lists solely in-frame clones and lacks some. The DNA was the basis for D and trimming; V, J and clone size are from that table. In the table there are 180,000 or so clones, 85% of which are singletons. The data were taken from a study of blood T cell repertoires in COVID-19. Study background: Italy, Spain and the United States were the sources of the convalescent and acute COVID-19 samples. The cDNA or gDNA used as material had been derived from T cells, B-cell-depleted T cells, or PBMCs.

What was sequenced was peripheral blood. The receptor's source is a woman older than 75 with acute or convalescent COVID-19. V and J are TRBV6-5 and TRBJ2-7; tentatively, D is TRBD2 (6 bases). The CDR3 region has the DNA TGTGCCAGCAGTTACTCGAATAGCGGCCTGTCCTACGAGCAGTACTTC. This encodes CASSYSNSGLSYEQYF.